Following are 9 T cell receptor beta chains from one sample sequenced in a study of T cell responses to AZD1222 COVID-19 vaccine. The protocol was immunoSEQ multiplex PCR, while the TCRdb copy is restricted to in-frame clones and leaves out a portion. This sample yields about 180,000 clones, of which 80% to 90% are seen a single time; about 9.9% belongs to the top ten. Here the sequenced sample was peripheral blood, taken 28 days after the second AZD1222 dose. The receptor source for this set is an adult who received the AZD1222 COVID-19 vaccine.

The sample holds one count of this clone. This chain connects TRBV15 to TRBJ1-6; D is ambiguous. The V end lost 3 bases, the J end lost 6 bases, and 3 bases lay between the germline ends. This CDR3 spans 12 amino acids. Germline V lookup: CDR1 LNHNV, CDR2 YYDKDF (reference sequence). The CDR3 DNA follows: TGTGCCACCAGCAGGAGTAATTCACCCCTCCACTTT. It translates to CATSRSNSPLHF.

The J gene is TRBJ1-1, the V gene TRBV2; 7 bases are a match to TRBD1. Trimming took 0 bases from V and 4 from J; bases not matched to a gene: 14. Germline lookup yields CDR1 SNHLY and CDR2 FYNNEI. This CDR3 region has 18 residues. In DNA, the CDR3 is TGTGCCAGCAGTGAAGCGCTTCTGGGGCCCTCAGGGGGCACTGAAGCTTTCTTT. Encoded protein: CASSEALLGPSGGTEAFF.

The chain is built from TRBV19 and TRBJ2-2, with TRBD2 matching 11 bases. V shed 7 bases, J shed 2 bases, and the junction held 6 bases outside the gene matches. Germline V gene data show CDR1 as LNHDA and CDR2 as SQIVND (reference sequence). CDR3 length: 16 residues. The CDR3 nucleotides are TGTGCCAGTAAATTAGCGGGGGGGATAAACACCGGGGAGCTGTTTTTT. Amino acids: CASKLAGGINTGELFF.

Note on this clone: Other DNA sequences within the sample encode an identical CDR3. This chain joins TRBV12-3 or TRBV12-4 and TRBJ2-5; D ambiguous. The length of the CDR3 is 11 residues. The V gene lost 5 bases and the J gene lost 5 bases, with 6 bases spanning the gap. CDR3 sequence reads: CASSPRETQYF. CDR3 coding DNA: TGTGCCAGCAGTCCCCGGGAGACCCAGTACTTC.

The rearrangement joins TRBV5-1 to TRBJ2-7; D is undetermined. The germline V gene encodes CDR1 SGHRS and CDR2 YFSETQ. The CDR3 sequence is 14 residues long. The germline V and J ends were trimmed by 4 bases and 5 bases, with 16 bases remaining between them. The CDR3 loop reads CASSLTYSSDEQYF. The CDR3 DNA is TGCGCCAGCAGCCTCACCTACTCGTCCGACGAGCAGTACTTC.

J is TRBJ1-3 and V is TRBV19; D unclear. This CDR3 is built from 15 residues. The germline V and J ends were trimmed by 6 bases and 4 bases, with 16 bases remaining between them. Germline V gene lookup returns CDR1 LNHDA and CDR2 SQIVND (reference sequence). In nucleotides, the CDR3 is TGTGCCAGTAGGTCATTAGGACTGGACGGAAACACCATATATTTT. Translated, it gives CASRSLGLDGNTIYF. The full variable domain, with the rest looked up from reference TRBV19 and TRBJ1-3, is DGGITQSPKYLFRKEGQNVTLSCEQNLNHDAMYWYRQDPGQGLRLIYYSQIVNDFQKGDIAEGYSVSREKKESFPLTVTSAQKNPTAFYLCASRSLGLDGNTIYFGEGSWLTVV.

This rearrangement joins TRBV2 to TRBJ1-6; D is unresolved. Per germline, CDR1 SNHLY and CDR2 FYNNEI. Between the trimmed V and J ends, which lost 4 bases and 7 bases, there was a span of 14 bases. The CDR3 is 15 amino acids. The CDR3, as DNA: TGTGCCAGCAGTGGGGGAGGATTAGCCAATTCACCCCTCCACTTT. Amino acid sequence: CASSGGGLANSPLHF.

The genes are TRBV6-2 or TRBV6-3 and TRBJ1-2; 7 nucleotides agree with TRBD1. From germline, CDR1 is MNHEY and CDR2 SVGEGT. The V segment lost 5 bases and the J segment 3 bases; nucleotides outside the gene matches: 9. The CDR3 totals 15 residues. CDR3 loop: CASSPLRQGYYGYTF. Written as DNA, the CDR3 is TGTGCCAGCAGTCCCCTCCGACAGGGCTACTATGGCTACACCTTC.

This clone was picked up one time. The rearrangement links TRBV5-5 to TRBJ2-1, with 10 bases fitting TRBD2. The CDR3 sequence is 14 residues long. Germline CDR1 SGHKS, CDR2 YYEKEE (reference sequence). The V segment lost 8 bases and the J segment 7 bases; nucleotides outside the gene matches: 9. This CDR3 is CASGLAGGRNEQFF. CDR3 DNA: TGTGCCAGTGGATTAGCGGGGGGAAGGAATGAGCAGTTCTTC.